These 5 T cell receptor beta chains share one sample of origin, sequenced in a study of T cell responses to AZD1222 COVID-19 vaccine (dated by TCRdb to the early 2020s). What the time point label conveys for this sample: baseline before first vaccination. The method behind the library was the immunoSEQ multiplex PCR assay. TCRdb retrieved this table from immuneACCESS and kept in-frame rearrangements only. Not all clones are present; in checked studies, unresolved V genes account for under half, and no reason is known for the remainder. Across this sample there are roughly 100,000 clones, with about nine tenths seen only once. Jointly, the top ten make up 35% to 50% of the sample. Material: peripheral blood, obtained on day 0 of AZD1222 vaccination. These receptors were taken from an adult in good health.

The chain has TRBV30 and TRBJ1-3; D remains unclear. With 2 bases removed from V and 9 bases from J, the gap between germline ends came to 11 bases. The CDR3 has 12 residues. Germline V gene data show CDR1 as GTSNPN and CDR2 as SVGIG (reference sequence). The CDR3 DNA reads TGTGCCTGGAGTCCCAACGGACTCACCATATATTTT. Its translation: CAWSPNGLTIYF.

The chain joins TRBV7-9 to TRBJ2-7; 8 bases line up with TRBD1. The CDR3 runs to 12 residues. Germline CDR1 SEHNR, CDR2 FQNEAQ (reference sequence). V shed 6 bases and J 4 bases; nucleotides not matched to a gene: 2. CDR3 bases: TGTGCCAGCAGTTACAGGGGGTACGAGCAGTACTTC. Protein product: CASSYRGYEQYF. Full variable domain (outside the CDR3, taken from reference TRBV7-9 and TRBJ2-7): DTGVSQNPRHKITKRGQNVTFRCDPISEHNRLYWYRQTLGQGPEFLTYFQNEAQLEKSRLLSDRFSAERPKGSFSTLEIQRTEQGDSAMYLCASSYRGYEQYFGPGTRLTVT.

This rearrangement joins TRBV6-5 to TRBJ1-1; no clear D gene. This CDR3 is 14 amino acids long. The V gene lost 2 bases and the J gene lost 2 bases, with 9 bases spanning the gap. The germline CDR1 and CDR2 sequences are MNHEY and SVGAGI. The chain's CDR3 is CASSYQELNTEAFF. Here the CDR3 DNA reads TGTGCCAGCAGTTACCAGGAGCTCAACACTGAAGCTTTCTTT.

The chain has TRBV5-1 and TRBJ2-1; D perhaps matches TRBD2 (6 bases). The CDR3 covers 16 residues. Germline V gene data show CDR1 as SGHRS and CDR2 as YFSETQ. Trimming pared 5 bases from V and 7 bases from J, leaving 22 bases between. The chain's CDR3 is CASSPKRREEGNEQFF. The CDR3 DNA reads as TGCGCCAGCAGTCCAAAACGGAGGGAGGAAGGGAATGAGCAGTTCTTC.

This chain uses TRBV5-6 with TRBJ2-3; 9 nucleotides agree with TRBD2. CDR1 and CDR2 (germline): SGHDT, YYEEEE. Germline trimming cut 4 bases from V and 3 bases from J; bases unmatched to any gene: 9. The CDR3 spans 16 residues. Here the CDR3 DNA reads TGTGCCAGCAGCCGATCTGCGGGAGGGCTGACAGATACGCAGTATTTT. It encodes CASSRSAGGLTDTQYF. Looking up the rest from reference TRBV5-6 and TRBJ2-3 gives the full variable domain: DAGVTQSPTHLIKTRGQQVTLRCSPKSGHDTVSWYQQALGQGPQFIFQYYEEEERQRGNFPDRFSGHQFPNYSSELNVNALLLGDSALYLCASSRSAGGLTDTQYFGPGTRLTVL.